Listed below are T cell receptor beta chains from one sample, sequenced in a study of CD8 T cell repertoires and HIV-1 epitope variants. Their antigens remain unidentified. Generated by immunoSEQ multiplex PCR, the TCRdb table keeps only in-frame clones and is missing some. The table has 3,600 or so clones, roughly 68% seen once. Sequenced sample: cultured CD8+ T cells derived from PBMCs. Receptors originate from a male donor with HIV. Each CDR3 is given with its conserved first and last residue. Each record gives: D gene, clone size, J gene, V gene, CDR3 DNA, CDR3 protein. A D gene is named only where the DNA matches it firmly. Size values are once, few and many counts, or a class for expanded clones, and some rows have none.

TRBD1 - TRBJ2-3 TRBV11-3 TGTGCCAGCAGCCCAGGACAGGGCAACACAGATACGCAGTATTTT CASSPGQGNTDTQYF
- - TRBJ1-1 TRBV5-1 TGCGCCAGCAGCTTGGGGGCCCTAGGGGCTAGAGGAAGGACTGAAGCTTTCTTT CASSLGALGARGRTEAFF
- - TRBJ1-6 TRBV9 TGTGCCAGCAGCGTAGGACAGGCCTATAATTCACCCCTCCACTTT CASSVGQAYNSPLHF
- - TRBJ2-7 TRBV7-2 TGTGCCAGCAGCTTAGAATTAGGGCAGTACGAGCAGTACTTC CASSLELGQYEQYF
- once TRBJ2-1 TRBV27 TGTGCCAGCAGTTTCGCGGGTAACTCCTACAATGAGCAGTTCTTC CASSFAGNSYNEQFF
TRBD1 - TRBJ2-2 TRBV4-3 TGCGCCAGCAGCCCAGGGGGCGCGAACACCGGGGAGCTGTTTTTT CASSPGGANTGELFF
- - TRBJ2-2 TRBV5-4 TGTGCCAGCAGCCCTAAAGACAGAATCGCGAACACCGGGGAGCTGTTTTTT CASSPKDRIANTGELFF
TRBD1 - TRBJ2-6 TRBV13 TGTGCCAGCAGCTCCCTTGAGGACAGGGATGGTGGGGCCAACGTCCTGACTTTC CASSSLEDRDGGANVLTF
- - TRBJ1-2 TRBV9 TGTGCCAGCAGCGTAGATGATAACTATGGCTACACCTTC CASSVDDNYGYTF
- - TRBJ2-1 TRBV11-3 TGTGCCAGCAGCGCTACTAGCCTACAAGGAGAGCAGTTCTTC CASSATSLQGEQFF
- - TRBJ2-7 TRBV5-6 TGTGCCAGCAGCCTGACAGGTTCCGCCTACGAGCAGTACTTC CASSLTGSAYEQYF
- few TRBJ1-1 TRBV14 TGTGCCAGCAGCCCCCTGGGACGGACTGAAGCTTTCTTT CASSPLGRTEAFF
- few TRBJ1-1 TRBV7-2 TGTGCCAGCAGAGCCGCGGGGGACACTGAAGCTTTCTTT CASRAAGDTEAFF
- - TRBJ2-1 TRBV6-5 TGTGCCACACAGACAGGTTCCTACAATGAGCAGTTCTTC CATQTGSYNEQFF
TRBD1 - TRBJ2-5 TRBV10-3 TGTGCCATCAGTGACCCCGGACAGGGGGCCGGGGAGACCCAGTACTTC CAISDPGQGAGETQYF
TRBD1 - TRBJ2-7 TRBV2 TGTGTACCGGGACAGGGATACTACGAGCAGTACTTC CVPGQGYYEQYF
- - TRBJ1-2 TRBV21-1 TGTGCCAGCAGCAAAGCCCCGGGTGAAGTTCCGAATGGCTACACCTTC CASSKAPGEVPNGYTF
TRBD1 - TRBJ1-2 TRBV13 TGTGCCAGCAGCTTAGGCGGGGGACAGGGGGCGACGGGCTACACCTTC CASSLGGGQGATGYTF
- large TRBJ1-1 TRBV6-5 TGTGCCAGCAGTTACTTGGATATGAACACTGAAGCTTTCTTT CASSYLDMNTEAFF
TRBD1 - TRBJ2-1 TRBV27 TGTGCCAGCAGCTTAGAAGGGACAGGCTACAATGAGCAGTTCTTC CASSLEGTGYNEQFF
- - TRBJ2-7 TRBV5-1 TGCGCCAGCAGCGGTTACTCCTACGAGCAGTACTTC CASSGYSYEQYF
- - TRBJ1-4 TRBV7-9 TGTGCCAGCAGCTTGGGCTTAAATGAAAAACTGTTTTTT CASSLGLNEKLFF
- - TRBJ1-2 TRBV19 TGTGCCAGTAGTATCGGACAGAACCTTAACTATGGCTACACCTTC CASSIGQNLNYGYTF
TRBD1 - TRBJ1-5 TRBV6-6 TGTGCCAGCAGTTACTCGCGACAGGGTAATGAGCCCCAGCATTTT CASSYSRQGNEPQHF
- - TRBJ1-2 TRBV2 TGTGCCCTTCCTGGGGTTTTAGGCTACACCTTC CALPGVLGYTF
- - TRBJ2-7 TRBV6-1 TGTGCCAGCACCGCCCTCGGGGACTCCTTTCGTCAGCAGTACTTC CASTALGDSFRQQYF
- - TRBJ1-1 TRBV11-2 TGTGCCAGCAGCTTAGACGATAAGGAGGTTGTTGTTAGGACTGAAGCTTTCTTT CASSLDDKEVVVRTEAFF
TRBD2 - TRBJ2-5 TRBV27 TGTGCCAGCATTAGCGGGATGGGCACAGGGGAGACCCAGTACTTC CASISGMGTGETQYF
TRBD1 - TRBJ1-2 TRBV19 TGTGCCAGTACCTCCCTATTCATTGGACAGGACCCTAACTATGGCTACACCTTC CASTSLFIGQDPNYGYTF
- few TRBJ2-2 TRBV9 TGTGCCAGCAGCCCAGGGACTGGAGGGGGTACCGGGGAGCTGTTTTTT CASSPGTGGGTGELFF